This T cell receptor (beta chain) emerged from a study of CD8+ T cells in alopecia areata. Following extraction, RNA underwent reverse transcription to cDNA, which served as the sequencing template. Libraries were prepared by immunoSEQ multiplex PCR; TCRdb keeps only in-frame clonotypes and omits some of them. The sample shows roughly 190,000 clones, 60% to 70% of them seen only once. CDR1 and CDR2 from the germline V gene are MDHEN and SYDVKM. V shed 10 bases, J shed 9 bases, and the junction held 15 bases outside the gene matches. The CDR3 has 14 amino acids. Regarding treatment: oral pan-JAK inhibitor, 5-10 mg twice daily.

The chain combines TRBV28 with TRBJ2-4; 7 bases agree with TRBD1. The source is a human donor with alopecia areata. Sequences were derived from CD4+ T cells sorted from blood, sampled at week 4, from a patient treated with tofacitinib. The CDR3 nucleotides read TGTGCCACCCTCCGGGACAGAAATGTGGCCATTCAGTACTTC. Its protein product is CATLRDRNVAIQYF. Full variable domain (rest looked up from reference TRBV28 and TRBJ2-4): DVKVTQSSRYLVKRTGEKVFLECVQDMDHENMFWYRQDPGLGLRLIYFSYDVKMKEKGDIPEGYSVSREKKERFSLILESASTNQTSMYLCATLRDRNVAIQYFGAGTRLSVL.